This T cell receptor beta chain was recorded in a study of post-analysis software for immune sequencing data. In the study overall: Included among the disease courses, which were recorded for the cohort, were relapsing-remitting, secondary progressive and progressive-relapsing multiple sclerosis.

V trimming: 6 bases; J trimming: 0 bases; junction bases outside the gene matches: 7. There are 16 residues in the CDR3. Concerning this clonotype: Its antigen is still unknown.

General study points: TRBV5-6, TRBV5-1 and TRBV20-1 belonged to a set of about five TRBV segments that were more frequent in patients than controls. Controls showed significantly higher normalized Chao1 diversity than did multiple sclerosis patients.

The authors incorporated unique molecular identifiers into the TCR beta cDNA libraries. From about 0.98 to 11 million T cells, 500,000 or so cDNA molecules were obtained. TCRdb analysed the PCR reads with MiXCR anew, one entry per CDR3 protein. This table holds hundreds of thousands of distinct CDR3 sequences, 45% found once. The material sequenced was blood. The gene calls are TRBV12-3 or TRBV12-4 and TRBJ2-1, with TRBD2 identical over 8 bases. The receptor comes from a girl between 5 and 17 years old with multiple sclerosis. The CDR3 loop reads CASSPSGHSSYNEQFF. CDR3 DNA: TGTGCCAGCAGCCCTAGCGGGCATAGCTCCTACAATGAGCAGTTCTTC.